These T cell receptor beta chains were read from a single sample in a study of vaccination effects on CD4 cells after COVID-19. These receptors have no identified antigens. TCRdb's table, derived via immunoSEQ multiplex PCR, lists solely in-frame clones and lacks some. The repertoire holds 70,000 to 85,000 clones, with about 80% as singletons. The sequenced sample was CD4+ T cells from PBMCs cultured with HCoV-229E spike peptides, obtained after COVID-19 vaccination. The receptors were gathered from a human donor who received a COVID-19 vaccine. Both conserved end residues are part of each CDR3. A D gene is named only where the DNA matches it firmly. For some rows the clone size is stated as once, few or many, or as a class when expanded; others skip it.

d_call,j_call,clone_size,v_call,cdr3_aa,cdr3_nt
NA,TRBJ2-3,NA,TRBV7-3,CASSLRGTSVTDTQYF,TGTGCCAGCAGCTTACGGGGTACCTCAGTCACAGATACGCAGTATTTT
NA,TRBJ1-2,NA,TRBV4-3,CASSQSLGGPGGYTF,TGCGCCAGCAGCCAATCTCTAGGAGGGCCCGGTGGCTACACCTTC
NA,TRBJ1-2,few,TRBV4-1,CASSQGDSRANYGYTF,TGCGCCAGCAGCCAAGGGGACTCTCGCGCTAACTATGGCTACACCTTC
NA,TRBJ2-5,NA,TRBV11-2,CASSLPPGTIRAETQYF,TGTGCCAGCAGCTTACCCCCCGGGACCATACGGGCAGAGACCCAGTACTTC
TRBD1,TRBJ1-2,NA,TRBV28,CASSARDRVGGYTF,TGTGCCAGCAGTGCCCGGGACAGGGTGGGAGGCTACACCTTC
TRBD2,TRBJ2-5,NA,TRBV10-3,CAISFLTSGGEQETQYF,TGTGCCATCAGTTTTTTAACTAGCGGGGGGGAACAAGAGACCCAGTACTTC
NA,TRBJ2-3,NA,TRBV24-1,CATSDSRRDTQYF,TGTGCCACCAGTGATTCAAGGCGGGATACGCAGTATTTT
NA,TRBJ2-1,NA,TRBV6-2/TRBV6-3,CASGQGGPSGEQFF,TGTGCCAGCGGCCAGGGGGGCCCGTCGGGTGAGCAGTTCTTC
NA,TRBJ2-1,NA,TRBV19,CASSIVINEQFF,TGTGCCAGTAGTATAGTGATAAATGAGCAGTTCTTC
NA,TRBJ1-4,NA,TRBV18,CASSLGQNEKLFF,TGTGCCAGCTCACTAGGACAGAATGAAAAACTGTTTTTT
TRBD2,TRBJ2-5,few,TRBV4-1,CASSQEGSAGGETQYF,TGCGCCAGCAGCCAAGAGGGAAGCGCGGGGGGTGAGACCCAGTACTTC
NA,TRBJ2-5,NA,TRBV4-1,CASKKSRAQETQYF,TGCGCCAGCAAGAAGTCCAGGGCCCAAGAGACCCAGTACTTC
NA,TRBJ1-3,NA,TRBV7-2,CASSLAPASNTIYF,TGTGCCAGCAGCTTAGCGCCTGCCTCGAACACCATATATTTT
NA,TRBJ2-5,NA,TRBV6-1,CASKVRGQETQYF,TGTGCCAGCAAGGTGAGGGGCCAAGAGACCCAGTACTTC
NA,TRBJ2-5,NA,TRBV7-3,CASSLTTETQYF,TGTGCCAGCAGCTTAACGACGGAGACCCAGTACTTC
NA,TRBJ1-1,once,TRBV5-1,CASSLGLTGMNTEAFF,TGCGCCAGCAGCTTGGGCTTGACAGGAATGAACACTGAAGCTTTCTTT
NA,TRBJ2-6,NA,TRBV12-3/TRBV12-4,CATHPGANVLTF,TGTGCCACCCACCCTGGGGCCAACGTCCTGACTTTC
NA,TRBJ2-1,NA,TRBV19,CASSTRGYNEQFF,TGTGCCAGTAGTACTCGGGGCTACAATGAGCAGTTCTTC
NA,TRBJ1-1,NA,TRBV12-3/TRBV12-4,CASQNPLNTEAFF,TGTGCCAGCCAGAACCCTTTGAACACTGAAGCTTTCTTT
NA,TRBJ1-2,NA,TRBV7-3,CASSLGAGTEYGYTF,TGTGCCAGCAGCTTAGGGGCGGGGACTGAATATGGCTACACCTTC
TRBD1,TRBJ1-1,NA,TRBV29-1,CSASGQGSATEAFF,TGCAGCGCCTCAGGACAGGGGTCAGCCACTGAAGCTTTCTTT
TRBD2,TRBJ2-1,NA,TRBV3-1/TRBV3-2,CASSQDLRASGGIEQFF,TGTGCCAGCAGCCAAGATTTAAGGGCTAGCGGGGGGATTGAGCAGTTCTTC
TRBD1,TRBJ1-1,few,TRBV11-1,CASSSSRDRAEAFF,TGTGCCAGCAGCTCGAGCCGGGACAGGGCTGAAGCTTTCTTT
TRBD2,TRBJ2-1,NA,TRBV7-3,CASSISGGAYNEQFF,TGTGCCAGCAGCATTAGCGGGGGGGCCTACAATGAGCAGTTCTTC
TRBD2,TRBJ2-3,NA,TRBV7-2,CASSAQGSGGGTDTQYF,TGTGCCAGCAGCGCCCAAGGTTCGGGGGGGGGAACAGATACGCAGTATTTT
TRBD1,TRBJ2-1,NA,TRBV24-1,CATGQSYNEQFF,TGTGCCACGGGACAGTCCTACAATGAGCAGTTCTTC
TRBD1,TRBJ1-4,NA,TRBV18,CASSPSQGTTNEKLFF,TGTGCCAGCTCCCCTTCACAGGGGACAACTAATGAAAAACTGTTTTTT
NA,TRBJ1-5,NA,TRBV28,CASTTRRDNQPQHF,TGTGCCAGCACGACCCGAAGAGACAATCAGCCCCAGCATTTT
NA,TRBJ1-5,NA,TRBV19,CASSIDRGYNQPQHF,TGTGCCAGTAGTATAGATCGCGGGTACAATCAGCCCCAGCATTTT
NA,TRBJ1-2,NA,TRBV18,CASSPTRADFYGYTF,TGTGCCAGCTCACCAACCAGGGCGGATTTCTATGGCTACACCTTC
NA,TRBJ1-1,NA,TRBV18,CASSPPNNWQKNTEAFF,TGTGCCAGCTCACCACCGAACAATTGGCAGAAGAACACTGAAGCTTTCTTT
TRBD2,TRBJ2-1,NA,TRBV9,CASSRGTSGEVEQFF,TGTGCCAGCAGCCGGGGGACTAGCGGAGAGGTCGAGCAGTTCTTC
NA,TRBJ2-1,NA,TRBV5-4,CASSPGRLQFF,TGTGCCAGCAGCCCCGGACGCCTGCAGTTCTTC
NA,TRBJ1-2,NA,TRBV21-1,CASSKGVNRTPYGYTF,TGTGCCAGCAGCAAAGGGGTTAACAGGACACCCTATGGCTACACCTTC
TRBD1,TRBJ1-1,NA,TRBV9,CASSAPQGAGLNTEAFF,TGTGCCAGCAGCGCCCCTCAGGGGGCGGGCCTGAACACTGAAGCTTTCTTT
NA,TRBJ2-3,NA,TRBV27,CASIDTDTQYF,TGTGCCAGTATAGACACAGATACGCAGTATTTT
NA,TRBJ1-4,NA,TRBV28,CASSFWGSGDEKLFF,TGTGCCAGCAGTTTCTGGGGCAGTGGCGATGAAAAACTGTTTTTT
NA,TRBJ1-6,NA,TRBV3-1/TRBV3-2,CASSQLDGASPLHF,TGTGCCAGCAGCCAACTGGACGGGGCTTCACCCCTCCACTTT
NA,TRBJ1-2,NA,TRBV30,CAWSGPGHGYTF,TGTGCCTGGAGTGGCCCGGGCCATGGCTACACCTTC
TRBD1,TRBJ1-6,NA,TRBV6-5,CASSYETGGSPLHF,TGTGCCAGCAGTTACGAGACAGGGGGATCACCCCTCCACTTT
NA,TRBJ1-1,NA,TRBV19,CASSTPAPNTEAFF,TGTGCCAGTAGTACCCCAGCCCCGAACACTGAAGCTTTCTTT
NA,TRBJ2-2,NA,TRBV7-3,CASSSQGRDTGELFF,TGTGCCAGCAGCTCTCAGGGGCGCGACACCGGGGAGCTGTTTTTT
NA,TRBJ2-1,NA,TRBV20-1,CSASYFSQGNEQFF,TGCAGTGCTAGTTACTTCTCACAGGGCAATGAGCAGTTCTTC
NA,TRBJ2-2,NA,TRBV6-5,CASSWRDAGELFF,TGTGCCAGCAGTTGGAGGGATGCGGGGGAGCTGTTTTTT
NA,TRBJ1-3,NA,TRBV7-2,CASSRSGSGNTIYF,TGTGCCAGCAGCCGTTCAGGTTCTGGAAACACCATATATTTT
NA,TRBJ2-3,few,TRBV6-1,CASSALGTASSTDTQYF,TGTGCCAGCAGTGCGCTTGGGACCGCTTCTAGCACAGATACGCAGTATTTT
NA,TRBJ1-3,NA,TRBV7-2,CASSFGGGVSGNTIYF,TGTGCCAGCAGCTTCGGGGGGGGCGTCTCTGGAAACACCATATATTTT
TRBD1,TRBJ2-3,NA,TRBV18,CASSPGQGSTDTQYF,TGTGCCAGCTCACCGGGACAGGGGAGCACAGATACGCAGTATTTT
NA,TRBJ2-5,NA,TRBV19,CASSIGQGRETQYF,TGTGCCAGTAGTATTGGGCAGGGGAGAGAGACCCAGTACTTC
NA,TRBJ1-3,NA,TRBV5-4,CASSLKGVSGNTIYF,TGTGCCAGCAGCTTGAAGGGGGTCTCTGGAAACACCATATATTTT
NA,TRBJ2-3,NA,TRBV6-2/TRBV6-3,CASSWGPDTPTDTQYF,TGTGCCAGCAGTTGGGGGCCCGACACCCCCACAGATACGCAGTATTTT
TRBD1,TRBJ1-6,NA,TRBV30,CAWDRANSPLHF,TGTGCCTGGGACAGGGCTAATTCACCCCTCCACTTT
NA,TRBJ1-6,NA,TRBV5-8,CASSFRAYGGDSPLHF,TGTGCCAGCAGCTTCCGGGCCTACGGTGGAGATTCACCCCTCCACTTT
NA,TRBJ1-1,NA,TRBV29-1,CSVWRSFAFF,TGCAGCGTTTGGAGGTCCTTCGCTTTCTTT
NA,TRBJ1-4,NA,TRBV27,CASGRIGSNEKLFF,TGTGCCAGCGGACGAATTGGGTCTAATGAAAAACTGTTTTTT